One sample yielded the 32 T cell receptor delta chains listed below, sequenced in a study of gamma-delta chains in newborns, infants, children. TCRdb reanalysed the reads via CATT. The data hold thousands of delta-chain clones, with just under 0.3% observed a single time. Sequencing was performed on blood. The source is a child who was a newborn, infant or young child, either healthy, febrile or measles-vaccinated (not recorded which).

As regards this clone: TCRdb assigns this DNA the protein of a much larger clone, which departs from its translation at residue 17; this likely reflects a read error, and the protein shown comes from translating the DNA. The chain employs TRDV2 and TRDJ3, with TRDD3 identical over 8 bases. This CDR3 is built from 21 residues. Germline lookup yields CDR1 GEAIGNYY and CDR2 EKD. The CDR3 here is CACDTVTGGQVSSWDTQQMFF. CDR3 DNA sequence: TGTGCCTGTGACACGGTTACTGGGGGTCAAGTCAGCTCCTGGGACACCCAACAGATGTTTTTC.

On this clone itself: The protein held in TCRdb is that of a much larger clone and does not match this DNA's translation at residue 9, likely because of a read error; the protein shown is translated from the DNA. The chain has TRDV2 and TRDJ3; D gene uncertain. CDR3 length: 20 residues. V was pared by 0 bases and J by 2 bases, with 19 bases between. The germline CDR1 and CDR2 sequences are GEAIGNYY and EKD. Written as DNA, the CDR3 is TGTGCCTGTGACACCGTATTAAGGAGATATAACACCTGGGACACCCGACAGATGTTTTTC. Amino acid sequence: CACDTVLRRYNTWDTRQMFF.

This clone was detected a few times. TCRdb shows a much larger clone's protein in place of this DNA's translation, and the two differ at residue 10, likely through a read error; the protein shown is translated from the DNA. The chain joins TRDV2 to TRDJ2, with 8 bases lining up with TRDD3. This CDR3 is 14 amino acids long. Germline CDR1 reads GEAIGNYY; CDR2 reads EKD. Here the CDR3 DNA reads TGTGCCTGTGACACCTGGGGGATGACACCACAACTCTTCTTT. This sequence encodes CACDTWGMTPQLFF.

Comments on this clone: TCRdb lists the protein of a much larger clone for this DNA, which differs at residue 11, so this is likely a read error; the protein given here is translated from the DNA itself. The rearrangement uses TRDV2 and TRDJ3, with TRDD3 as a possible D gene (6 bases). CDR1 and CDR2 from the germline V gene are GEAIGNYY and EKD. The CDR3 is made up of 14 amino acids. The CDR3, as DNA: TGTGCCTGTGACACCTGGGGGCCGGCCCGACGGATGTTTTTC. This codes for CACDTWGPARRMFF.

This clone was seen a handful of times. This likely stems from a read error, as it lies one base from a far larger clone. Other nucleotide sequences in the sample specify the same CDR3. The V and J genes are TRDV2 and TRDJ3; 12 nucleotides match TRDD3. Germline CDR1 reads GEAIGNYY; CDR2 reads EKD. The length of the CDR3 is 20 residues. The CDR3: CACDTYWGILSSWDTRQMFF. For the CDR3, the DNA is TGTGCCTGTGACACCTACTGGGGGATACTTAGCTCCTGGGACACCCGCCAGATGTTTTTC.

Turning to this clone: The limits of the CDR3 on the DNA are not certain, so only TCRdb's listed CDR3 is given. No J gene was named, though the V gene is TRDV2; TRDD3 reflects the table's D call only, with no check against the DNA. Germline CDR1 and CDR2: GEAIGNYY and EKD. With termini counted, the CDR3 has 20 amino acids. The CDR3 spells CACACDTLLVPSWDTRQMFF.

On this clone: The protein recorded in TCRdb matches a much larger clone and deviates from this DNA's translation at residue 6, suggesting a read error; the protein here is obtained by translating the DNA. The chain uses TRDV2 and TRDJ3, with 11 bases aligning to TRDD3. Germline V lookup: CDR1 GEAIGNYY, CDR2 EKD. The CDR3 covers 18 residues. Unmatched junction bases numbered 4, after V lost 2 bases and J lost 2 bases. The CDR3 DNA reads as TGTGCCTGTGACAAATTACTGGGGGATACCTGGGACACCCGACAGATGTTTTTC. Its translation: CACDKLLGDTWDTRQMFF.

This clone has only a few counts. A far larger clone lies a single base away; this is likely a read error. In the same sample, other DNA sequences code for this CDR3. The chain is built from TRDV1 and TRDJ1; 11 bases are shared with TRDD3. The CDR3 extends over 24 amino acids. CDR1 is TSWWSYY and CDR2 is QGS in the germline V gene. The CDR3 DNA follows: TGTGCTCTTGGGACAAGGAGGGTGCCTGATCAGTTGGGGGATACGCGCCAGTACACCGATAAACTCATCTTC. Protein: CALGTRRVPDQLGDTRQYTDKLIF.

Regarding this clone: The protein held in TCRdb is that of a much larger clone and does not match this DNA's translation at residue 4, likely because of a read error; the protein shown is translated from the DNA. The chain recombines TRDV2 with TRDJ3, with TRDD3 matching over 10 bases. Germline trimming cut 6 bases from V and 0 bases from J; bases unmatched to any gene: 13. The CDR3 is 20 residues long. Germline V gene sequence: CDR1 GEAIGNYY, CDR2 EKD. The CDR3, as DNA: TGTGCCTGTTACAAGTACTGGGGGATCCCCAGCTCCTGGGACACCCGACAGATGTTTTTC. It specifies CACYKYWGIPSSWDTRQMFF.

This clone is classed as medium-sized (0.01 to 0.1%). This may arise from a read error, as a much more abundant clone is one base away. The V and J genes are TRDV2 and TRDJ3, with TRDD3 identical over 11 bases. The CDR3 sequence is 21 residues long. Germline values: CDR1 GEAIGNYY, CDR2 EKD. The CDR3, as DNA: TGTGCCTGTGACTCGGCTGGGGGATACTCACCTAGCTCCTGGGACATCCGACAGATGTTTTTC. Amino acid sequence: CACDSAGGYSPSSWDIRQMFF.

This clone has just a few counts. This likely reflects a read error, since a far larger clone is one base away. This same CDR3 is encoded by further DNA sequences in the sample. The rearrangement joins TRDV2 to TRDJ1, with TRDD3 identical over 11 bases. Germline V gene sequence: CDR1 GEAIGNYY, CDR2 EKD. CDR3 size: 18 residues. CDR3 amino acids: CACDTVELGDMNTDKLIF. The DNA for the CDR3 is TGTGCTTGTGACACCGTTGAACTGGGGGATATGAACACCGATAAACTCATCTTT.

This clone was observed a handful of times. TCRdb attributes to this sequence the protein of a much larger clone, which differs from the DNA translation at residue 8; a read error is likely, and the protein displayed is translated from the DNA. The V gene is TRAV29/DV5, the J gene TRDJ2; tentatively, D is TRDD2 (6 bases). Looked up from germline, CDR1 is NSMFDY and CDR2 is ISSIKDK. The CDR3 extends over 17 amino acids. V lost 1 base, J lost 0 bases, and 16 bases lay in between. CDR3 protein: CAASSWLPPALTAQLFF. The CDR3 DNA follows: TGTGCAGCAAGCTCTTGGCTTCCTCCCGCTTTGACAGCACAACTCTTCTTT.

In this sample, this clone turned up a few times. TCRdb shows a much larger clone's protein in place of this DNA's translation, and the two differ at residues 5 and 9, likely through a read error; the protein shown is translated from the DNA. The CDR3 coding sequence is TGTGCAGCAAGCGAGGGTCGACTGGTGGATCTCCTTCGGGCCTGGGACACCCGACAGATGTTTTTC. Protein sequence: CAASEGRLVDLLRAWDTRQMFF. V and J are TRAV29/DV5 and TRDJ3; D tentatively reads TRDD2 or TRDD3 (5 bases each). V was shortened by 0 bases and J by 2 bases, with 27 bases between the two germline ends. The CDR3 totals 22 residues. Germline V lookup: CDR1 NSMFDY, CDR2 ISSIKDK. The full variable domain, rest sourced from reference TRAV29/DV5 and TRDJ3, is DQQVKQNSPSLSVQEGRISILNCDYTNSMFDYFLWYKKYPAEGPTFLISISSIKDKNEDGRFTVFLNKSAKHLSLHIVPSQPGDSAVYFCAASEGRLVDLLRAWDTRQMFFGTGIKLFVEP.

This clone has only a few counts. The junction departs from germline at one end; a sequencing error may be responsible. Within the sample, other DNA sequences also encode this same CDR3. V and J are TRDV2 and TRDJ3; 8 bases line up with TRDD3. The CDR3 extends over 16 amino acids. Germline V gene sequence: CDR1 GEAIGNYY, CDR2 EKD. DNA of the CDR3: TGTGCCTGCGACACTGGGGGCTCCTGGGACACCCGGCAGATGTTTTTC. It encodes CACDTGGSWDTRQMFF.

Worth noting for this clone: The protein recorded in TCRdb matches a much larger clone and deviates from this DNA's translation at residue 8, suggesting a read error; the protein here is obtained by translating the DNA. This chain joins TRDV2 and TRDJ3; 7 bases map to TRDD3. The germline gives CDR1 GEAIGNYY, CDR2 EKD. CDR3 size: 20 residues. Trimming took 2 bases from V and 0 from J; bases not matched to a gene: 12. This chain's CDR3 is CACDNTGEYPSSWDTRQMFF. For the CDR3, the DNA is TGTGCCTGTGACAATACTGGGGAATACCCTAGCTCCTGGGACACCCGACAGATGTTTTTC.

The table lists this clone with a few counts. TCRdb has a much larger clone's protein, which differs at residue 13 from the translation of this DNA, likely because of a read error; what is shown is the protein translated from the DNA. The rearrangement uses TRDV2 and TRDJ2; D gene uncertain. Germline V CDR1 and CDR2: GEAIGNYY, EKD. Trimming removed 1 base from V and 0 bases from J, with 23 bases in between. This CDR3 has 20 residues. DNA for the CDR3: TGTGCCTGTGACACGGTCCTGCCGGATCCCTCTTTGACTTTGACAGCACAACTCTTCTTT. It is translated as CACDTVLPDPSLTLTAQLFF.

This clone is labeled as large. Different DNA sequences within this sample yield the same CDR3. The chain employs TRDV3 and TRDJ1; 8 bases match TRDD3. CDR1 is TVYSNPD and CDR2 is GDNSRS in the germline V gene (reference sequence). The CDR3 runs 15 residues. The CDR3 here is CATSTGGQITDKLIF. CDR3 DNA sequence: TGTGCTACATCCACTGGGGGCCAAATCACCGATAAACTCATCTTT.

This clone was counted only a few times. This likely stems from a read error, as it lies one base from a far larger clone. At the DNA level, this CDR3 is encoded by other sequences in the same sample as well. The CDR3 sequence: CACDPLGDTDKLIF. The DNA for the CDR3 is TGTGCCTGTGACCCTTTGGGGGACACCGATAAACTAATCTTT. The chain combines TRDV2 with TRDJ1, with TRDD3 identical over 7 bases. The length of the CDR3 is 14 residues. The germline gives CDR1 GEAIGNYY, CDR2 EKD.

The rearrangement joins TRDV3 to TRDJ3; 12 bases are shared with TRDD3. V was pared by 4 bases and J by 1 base, with 8 bases of the junction left unmatched. Germline V CDR1 and CDR2: TVYSNPD, GDNSRS (reference sequence). There are 18 residues in the CDR3. CDR3 amino acids: CASSTGGYSSWDTRQMFF. The CDR3 region has the DNA TGTGCCTCAAGTACTGGGGGATACTCTTCCTGGGACACCCGACAGATGTTTTTC.

In this sample, this clone turned up a few times. A read error likely explains why the TCRdb protein, taken from a much larger clone, differs from this DNA's translation at residue 4; the protein shown is translated from the DNA. The chain employs TRDV2 and TRDJ3, with TRDD3 matching 11 bases. The V segment lost 5 bases and the J segment 2 bases; nucleotides outside the gene matches: 7. Germline V CDR1 and CDR2: GEAIGNYY, EKD. This CDR3 has 18 residues. The CDR3: CACGNVGGYAWDTRQMFF. DNA for the CDR3: TGTGCCTGTGGCAACGTTGGGGGATACGCCTGGGACACCCGACAGATGTTTTTC.

A word on this clone: A read error is possible here, since a much larger clone lies one base away. V usage is TRDV2 and J usage is TRDJ3; 8 bases match TRDD3. Germline lookup yields CDR1 GEAIGNYY and CDR2 EKD. The CDR3 sequence is 21 residues long. The V segment lost 5 bases and the J segment 0 bases; nucleotides outside the gene matches: 17. CDR3 residues: CACAPLYWGSSSSWDTRQMFF. The CDR3 DNA sequence: TGTGCCTGTGCCCCACTCTACTGGGGGTCTTCTTCCTCCTGGGACACCCGACAGATGTTTTTC.

This clone was seen a few times. Only one base separates this from a far larger clonotype, so it likely reflects a read error. Within the sample, other DNA sequences also encode this same CDR3. This chain joins TRDV2 and TRDJ3; 7 nucleotides match TRDD3. Germline V lookup: CDR1 GEAIGNYY, CDR2 EKD. This CDR3 comprises 20 residues. The CDR3 protein is CACDTAWGVFSSWDTRQMFF. The CDR3 region has the DNA TGTGCCTGCGACACCGCCTGGGGGGTTTTCAGCTCCTGGGACACCCGACAGATGTTTTTC.

For this clone: The protein TCRdb gives is from a much larger clone and does not agree with this DNA's translation at residue 4, likely a read error; the protein shown here comes from the DNA. This chain links TRDV2 with TRDJ3; 12 bases fit TRDD3. V shed 5 bases and J 1 base; nucleotides not matched to a gene: 8. CDR3 length: 19 residues. Germline-derived CDR1 and CDR2 are GEAIGNYY and EKD. CDR3 nucleotides: TGTGCCTGTGGCTCGGTACTGGGGGATACTTCCTGGGACACCCGACAGATGTTTTTC. Its protein product is CACGSVLGDTSWDTRQMFF.

On this clone: The protein TCRdb gives is from a much larger clone and does not agree with this DNA's translation at residue 8, likely a read error; the protein shown here comes from the DNA. The chain links TRDV2 to TRDJ3; TRDD3 matches at 8 bases. CDR3 length: 19 amino acids. Germline-derived CDR1 and CDR2 are GEAIGNYY and EKD. Trimming at V came to 2 bases and at J to 0 bases, leaving 8 bases not matched to a gene. In DNA form, the CDR3 reads TGTGCCTGTGACATTGGGGGATCCGGGCGCTCCTGGGACACCCGACAGATGTTTTTC. It encodes CACDIGGSGRSWDTRQMFF.

This clone turned up a few times. A single base is all that separates this from a far larger clone, so a read error is likely. This rearrangement joins TRDV2 to TRDJ1; TRDD3 matches at 8 bases. From germline, CDR1 is GEAIGNYY and CDR2 EKD. The CDR3 is made up of 18 amino acids. CDR3: CACDAMWKLGAYTGKLIF. The CDR3 bases are TGTGCCTGTGACGCCATGTGGAAACTGGGGGCTTACACCGGTAAACTCATCTTT.

This clone occurred a few times. A read error likely explains why the TCRdb protein, taken from a much larger clone, differs from this DNA's translation at residue 9; the protein shown is translated from the DNA. The rearrangement uses TRDV1 and TRDJ1, with 12 positions matching TRDD3. CDR1 TSWWSYY and CDR2 QGS come from the germline V gene. With 1 base clipped from V and 3 bases from J, the junction kept 21 bases outside the gene matches. CDR3 length equals 22 residues. The CDR3 bases are TGTGCTCTTGGGGAACCCCGGCCTCCCTACGTCCACTGGGGGATACTTCCCGATAAACTCATCTTT. This translates into CALGEPRPPYVHWGILPDKLIF.

About this clone: A far larger clone lies a single base away; this is likely a read error. The same CDR3 can be traced to other DNA sequences in this sample. V gene TRDV2 combines with J gene TRDJ3, with 12 nucleotides matching TRDD3. CDR3 size: 18 residues. Germline-derived CDR1 and CDR2 are GEAIGNYY and EKD. The CDR3 loop is CACDKVLGDTWDTRQMFF. CDR3 in DNA: TGTGCCTGTGACAAAGTACTGGGGGATACCTGGGACACCCGACAGATGTTCTTC.

In the case of this clone: A far larger clone is a single base away, which makes a read error likely. The same CDR3 is also encoded by other DNA sequences in this sample. As DNA, the CDR3 is TGTGCTCTTGGGGATCTTCCTACGAGGGCTAAGCTCACACTTTTAGAGGCTTTGACAGCACAACTCTTCTTT. Translated: CALGDLPTRAKLTLLEALTAQLFF. The gene calls are TRDV1 and TRDJ2; 8 bases match TRDD2. This CDR3 is 24 amino acids long. With V trimmed by 3 bases and J by 0 bases, 27 bases remained unmatched. Looked up from germline, CDR1 is TSWWSYY and CDR2 is QGS.

The table lists this clone with a few counts. A read error likely explains why the TCRdb protein, taken from a much larger clone, differs from this DNA's translation at residue 9; the protein shown is translated from the DNA. The chain recombines TRDV2 with TRDJ3; D possibly corresponds to TRDD3 (6 bases). The germline CDR1 and CDR2 sequences are GEAIGNYY and EKD. Trimming removed 3 bases at V and 2 bases at J, with 22 bases between. The CDR3 is 20 amino acids. The chain's CDR3 is CACDPMAGDRIPWDTRQMFF. Here the CDR3 DNA reads TGTGCCTGTGACCCCATGGCGGGGGACCGCATACCCTGGGACACCCGACAGATGTTTTTC.

Remarks on this clone: A read error likely explains why the TCRdb protein, taken from a much larger clone, differs from this DNA's translation at residue 12; the protein shown is translated from the DNA. This chain connects TRDV2 to TRDJ3; 13 nucleotides align to TRDD3. Germline V gene data show CDR1 as GEAIGNYY and CDR2 as EKD. This CDR3 has 20 residues. The J segment lost 2 bases and the V segment lost 0 bases, leaving 6 bases of the junction unmatched. This CDR3 is CACDTYWGIRSPWDTRQMFF. CDR3 sequence (DNA): TGTGCCTGTGACACCTACTGGGGGATACGGAGCCCCTGGGACACCCGACAGATGTTTTTC.

Relative to its sample, this clone is large. Other DNA variants within this sample encode the same CDR3. This chain uses TRDV2 with TRDJ3; 7 nucleotides line up with TRDD3. Unmatched junction bases numbered 4, after V lost 0 bases and J lost 0 bases. The CDR3 runs 18 residues. Germline-derived CDR1 and CDR2 are GEAIGNYY and EKD. The CDR3 is CACDTWGTSSWDTRQMFF. The CDR3, as DNA: TGTGCCTGTGACACCTGGGGGACGAGCTCCTGGGACACCCGACAGATGTTTTTC.

A few counts support this clone. This likely stems from a read error, as it lies one base from a far larger clone. This same CDR3 is encoded by further DNA sequences in the sample. The CDR3 coding sequence is TGTGCCTGTGACCATGTTACTGGGGGATACGCGATTGAGGCCGATAAACTCATCTTT. It codes for CACDHVTGGYAIEADKLIF. This chain links TRDV2 with TRDJ1, with 13 positions matching TRDD3. This CDR3 contains 19 residues. CDR1 GEAIGNYY and CDR2 EKD come from the germline V gene. V lost 3 bases and J lost 3; bases outside the gene matches: 15.